This TCR beta chain was captured by sequencing in a study of shared clonotypes between healthy human individuals (dated by TCRdb to about 2020). In the study overall: Two women and a few men aged 18 to 49 years were included in the cohort. For each donor, three plates each were used for CD4 naive and CD4 memory, two plates were used for CD8 naive, and one plate was used for CD8 memory. To estimate repertoire size and how much clonotype sharing occurs between individuals, the study deeply sequenced the blood TCR repertoires of five or six healthy adults. Leukapheresis yielded between about 0.8 and 8.9 billion PBMCs per donor. Different laboratories and diverse techniques were used to prepare libraries and sequence TCR repertoires, to increase sequencing depth and limit assay-specific biases. On the study overall, not on this receptor specifically: Larger estimated clonotype richness was generally found for naive subsets than for memory subsets. Sharing across a few donors was observed for approximately 5% of naive CD4, less than 4% of naive CD8, 2.3% of memory CD4, and about 0.38% of memory CD8 clonotypes. Because the study included a small number of donors, the genetic and exposure-history diversity represented was limited. Rarefaction of sorted-subset datasets indicated incomplete sequencing despite the large sequencing depth. Based on pairwise subsampling, the degree of clonotype sharing among donors was expected to be affected by sequencing depth. Only blood was sampled, and tissue TCR repertoires likely differ from those in blood. Clonotypes shared by all four sorted-subset donors showed higher generation probabilities than non-shared clonotypes.

The germline V gene supplies CDR1 MDHEN and CDR2 SYDVKM. The CDR3 runs 17 amino acids, cysteine and phenylalanine included. Only the CDR3 portion is preserved as DNA: 51 bases, with reading frame beginning at the first base. The junction carries 25 bases between V and J, which are trimmed by 10 bases and 2 bases respectively. With regard to this clone: Its binding antigen is unknown. The input lacks base qualities; no much larger clone sits a single base away.

Using the deep immunoSEQ assay, TCR CDR3 regions were amplified from genomic DNA by multiplex PCR. Extracted genomic DNA from each cell subset was distributed evenly across all wells of several immunoSEQ 96-well plates, and each plate was treated as a replicate. For sorted subsets, each replicate PCR was loaded with about 0.2 ug genomic DNA, equivalent to about 33,000 T cell genomes. Purified libraries were measured with a Qubit 3.0 fluorometer, size-checked on a Bioanalyzer 2100, and measured again with the KAPA Library Quantification kit. Every immunoSEQ 96-well plate was sequenced on a separate single-read 150-cycle Illumina NextSeq 550 flow cell. Turning to the authors' computational methods: Because the immunoSEQ output held only junctional sequences and lacked quality scores, the filtering could not match the filtering applied to full-length reads. Sequences were annotated with PyIR, a Python wrapper for IgBLAST v1.9, using IMGT germline references to assign V/J genes and CDR3. Reads with weak V/J assignments (E-value above 1e-6), missing CDR3, stop codons, out-of-frame junctions, or ambiguous translated residues were removed. V3J clonotypes were defined by identical inferred V gene, J gene, and CDR3 amino acid sequence. Percentage overlap between repertoires was computed as shared unique clonotypes divided by the size of the smaller repertoire. Repertoire richness was assessed with RTK rarefaction, the Chao1 estimator, and Recon v2.1 estimates of unobserved clonotypes. For all TCRbeta clonotypes obtained by the gDNA method from a handful of donors, generation probabilities were computed with OLGA. What TCRdb holds here is the immuneACCESS table cut down to in-frame rearrangements. Part of the clones is not present; checked against another copy, under half of the missing clones reflect an unresolved V gene, and the others are unexplained. V and J calls plus clone size are reproduced from that table; the DNA served to infer D and trimming. Here the sample has some 2.3 million clones; approximately 93% occur a single time. 0.39% of the sample goes to the ten largest clones.

The donors were healthy, HIV-negative adults with no recently reported acute infections or vaccinations. All donors were Caucasian adults living in Nashville, Tennessee, USA. CD4+ T cells were enriched by magnetic negative selection; naive cells were then positively selected on CD45RA, and the negative fraction formed the memory subset. Blood was obtained by leukapheresis, after which PBMCs were separated by Ficoll-Histopaque density gradient centrifugation and cryopreserved in liquid nitrogen vapor phase. Analytical flow cytometry was used to check the purity and quantity of each magnetically sorted T cell population. Each sorted fraction had its genomic DNA isolated and then quantified by UV absorbance on a Nanodrop 2000c.

The sequence links TRBV28 to TRBJ2-3, with a tentative D gene TRBD2 over 6 matching bases. Sequencing used naive CD4+ T cells from PBMCs. Reading the label with the study, this specimen's cell subset or site is: CD45RA+ positively selected. This receptor was obtained from a man between 18 and 35 years old in good health. Some clones in this sample may be carry-over from other donors' samples. Here the CDR3 is given as CAIVVAATPGSTDTQYF. In nucleotides, the sequence is TGTGCCATCGTGGTAGCGGCCACGCCCGGGTCCACAGATACGCAGTATTTT.